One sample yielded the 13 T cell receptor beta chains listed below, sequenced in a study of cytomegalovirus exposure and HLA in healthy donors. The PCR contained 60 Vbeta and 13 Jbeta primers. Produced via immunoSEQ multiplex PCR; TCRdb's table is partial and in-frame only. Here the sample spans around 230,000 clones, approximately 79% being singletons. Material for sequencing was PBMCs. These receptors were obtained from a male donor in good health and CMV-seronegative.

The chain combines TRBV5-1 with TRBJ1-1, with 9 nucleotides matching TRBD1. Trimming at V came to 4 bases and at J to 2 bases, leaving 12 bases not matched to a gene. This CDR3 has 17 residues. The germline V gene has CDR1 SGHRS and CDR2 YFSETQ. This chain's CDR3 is CASSPLPLTGGNTEAFF. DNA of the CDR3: TGCGCCAGCAGCCCACTCCCCCTGACAGGGGGTAACACTGAAGCTTTCTTT.

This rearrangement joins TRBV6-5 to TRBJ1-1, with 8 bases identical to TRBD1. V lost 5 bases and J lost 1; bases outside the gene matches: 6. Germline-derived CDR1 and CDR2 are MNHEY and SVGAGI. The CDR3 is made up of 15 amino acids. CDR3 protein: CASSPRDRSNTEAFF. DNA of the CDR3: TGTGCCAGCAGTCCAAGGGACAGGTCGAACACTGAAGCTTTCTTT.

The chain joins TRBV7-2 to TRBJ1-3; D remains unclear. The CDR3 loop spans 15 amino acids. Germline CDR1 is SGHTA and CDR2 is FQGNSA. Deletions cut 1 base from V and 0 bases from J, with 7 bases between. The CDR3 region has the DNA TGTGCCAGCAGCTTAGGTCAGAACTCTGGAAACACCATATATTTT. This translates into CASSLGQNSGNTIYF.

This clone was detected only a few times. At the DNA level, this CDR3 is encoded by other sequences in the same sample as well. The DNA of the CDR3 is TGCGCCAGCAGCTTACAGGGGACCTACAATGAGCAGTTCTTC. Its protein product is CASSLQGTYNEQFF. The rearrangement links TRBV5-1 to TRBJ2-1; 7 nucleotides match TRBD1. V gave up 2 bases and J gave up 2 bases; unmatched junction bases: 1. The CDR3 covers 14 residues. CDR1 and CDR2 from the germline V gene are SGHRS and YFSETQ.

This chain's CDR3 is CASSLSGQNYGYTF. Here the CDR3 DNA reads TGTGCCAGCAGTCTCTCTGGACAGAACTATGGCTACACCTTC. J is TRBJ1-2 and V is TRBV27, with D possibly being TRBD1 (6 bases). The CDR3 runs 14 residues. Trimming took 5 bases from V and 2 from J, leaving 12 bases between them. Germline lookup yields CDR1 MNHEY and CDR2 SMNVEV (reference sequence).

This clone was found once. The CDR3 nucleotides read TGTGCCAGCAGCTTGGACGCGACTAGCGGGGCGAGCCAAGAGACCCAGTACTTC. The encoded protein is CASSLDATSGASQETQYF. The chain employs TRBV5-6 and TRBJ2-5; 11 bases are a match to TRBD2. The CDR3 consists of 18 residues. Germline CDR1 is SGHDT and CDR2 is YYEEEE. J gave up 1 base and V 0 bases, and 8 bases lay outside the gene matches.

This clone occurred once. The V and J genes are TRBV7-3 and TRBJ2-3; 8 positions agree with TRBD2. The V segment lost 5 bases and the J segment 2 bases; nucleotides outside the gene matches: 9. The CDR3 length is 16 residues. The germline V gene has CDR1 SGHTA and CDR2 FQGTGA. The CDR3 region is CASSRGAGGDTDTQYF. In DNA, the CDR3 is TGTGCCAGCAGCCGAGGGGCGGGAGGAGACACAGATACGCAGTATTTT.

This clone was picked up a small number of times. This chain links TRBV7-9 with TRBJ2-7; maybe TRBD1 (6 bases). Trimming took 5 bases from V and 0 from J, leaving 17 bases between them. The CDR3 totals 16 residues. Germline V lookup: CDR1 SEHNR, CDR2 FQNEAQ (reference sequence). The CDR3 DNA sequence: TGTGCCAGCAGCCCCCCCCGAGGGGGAAACTCCTACGAGCAGTACTTC. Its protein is CASSPPRGGNSYEQYF.

CDR3 residues: CASSVDPGLVDTQYF. The CDR3 nucleotides are TGTGCCAGCAGCGTAGACCCGGGACTAGTAGATACGCAGTATTTT. The J gene is TRBJ2-3, the V gene TRBV9; TRBD2 matches at 8 bases. Germline V lookup: CDR1 SGDLS, CDR2 YYNGEE. J lost 5 bases, V lost 0 bases, and 5 bases had no gene match. The CDR3 extends over 15 amino acids.

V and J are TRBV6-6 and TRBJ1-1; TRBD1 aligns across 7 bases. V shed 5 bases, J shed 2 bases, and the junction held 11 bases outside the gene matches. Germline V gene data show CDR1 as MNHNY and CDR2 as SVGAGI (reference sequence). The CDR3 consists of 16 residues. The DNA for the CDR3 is TGTGCCAGCAGTCCCATTACACAGGGGATCAACACTGAAGCTTTCTTT. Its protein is CASSPITQGINTEAFF.

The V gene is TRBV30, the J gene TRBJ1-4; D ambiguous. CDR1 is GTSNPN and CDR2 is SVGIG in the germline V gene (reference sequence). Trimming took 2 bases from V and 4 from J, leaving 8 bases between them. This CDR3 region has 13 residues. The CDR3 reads CAWSSQVNEKLFF. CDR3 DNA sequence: TGTGCCTGGAGTTCTCAGGTTAATGAAAAACTGTTTTTT.

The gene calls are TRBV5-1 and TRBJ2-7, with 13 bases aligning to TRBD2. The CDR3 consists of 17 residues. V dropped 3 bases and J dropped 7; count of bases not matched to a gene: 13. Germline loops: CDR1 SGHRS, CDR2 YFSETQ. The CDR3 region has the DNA TGCGCCAGCAGCTCCGGACTAGCGGGGGCACCCGTCGGTGAGCAGTACTTC. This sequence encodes CASSSGLAGAPVGEQYF.

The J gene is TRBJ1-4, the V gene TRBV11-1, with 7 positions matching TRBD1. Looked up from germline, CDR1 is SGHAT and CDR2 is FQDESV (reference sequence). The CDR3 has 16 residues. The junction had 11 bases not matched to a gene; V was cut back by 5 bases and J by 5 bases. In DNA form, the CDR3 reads TGTGCCAGCAGCCCCGACCCAGACAGGGAAAATGAAAAACTGTTTTTT. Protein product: CASSPDPDRENEKLFF. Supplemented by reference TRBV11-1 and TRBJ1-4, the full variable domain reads EAEVAQSPRYKITEKSQAVAFWCDPISGHATLYWYRQILGQGPELLVQFQDESVVDDSQLPKDRFSAERLKGVDSTLKIQPAELGDSAMYLCASSPDPDRENEKLFFGSGTQLSVL.